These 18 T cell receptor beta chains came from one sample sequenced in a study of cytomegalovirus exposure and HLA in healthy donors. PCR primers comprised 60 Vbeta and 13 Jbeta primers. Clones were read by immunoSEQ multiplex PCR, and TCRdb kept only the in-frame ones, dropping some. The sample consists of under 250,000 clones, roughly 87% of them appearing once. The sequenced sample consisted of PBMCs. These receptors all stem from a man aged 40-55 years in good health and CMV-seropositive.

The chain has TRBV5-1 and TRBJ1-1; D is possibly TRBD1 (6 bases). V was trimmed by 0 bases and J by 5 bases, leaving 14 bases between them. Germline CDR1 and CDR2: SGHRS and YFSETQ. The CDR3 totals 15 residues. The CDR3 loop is CASSLGGGGDTEAFF. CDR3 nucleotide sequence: TGCGCCAGCAGCTTGGGGGGAGGGGGGGATACTGAAGCTTTCTTT. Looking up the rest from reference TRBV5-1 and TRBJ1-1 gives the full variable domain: KAGVTQTPRYLIKTRGQQVTLSCSPISGHRSVSWYQQTPGQGLQFLFEYFSETQRNKGNFPGRFSGRQFSNSRSEMNVSTLELGDSALYLCASSLGGGGDTEAFFGQGTRLTVV.

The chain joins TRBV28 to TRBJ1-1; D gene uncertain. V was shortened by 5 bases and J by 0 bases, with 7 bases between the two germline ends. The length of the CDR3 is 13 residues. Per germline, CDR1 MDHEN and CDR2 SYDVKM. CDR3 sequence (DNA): TGTGCCAGCAGTCCCCACATGAACACTGAAGCTTTCTTT. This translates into CASSPHMNTEAFF.

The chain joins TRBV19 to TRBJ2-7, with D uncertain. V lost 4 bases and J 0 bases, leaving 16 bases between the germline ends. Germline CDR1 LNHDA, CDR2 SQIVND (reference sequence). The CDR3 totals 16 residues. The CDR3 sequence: CASSTRPVWASYEQYF. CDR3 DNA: TGTGCCAGTAGTACCCGTCCTGTGTGGGCCTCCTACGAGCAGTACTTC.

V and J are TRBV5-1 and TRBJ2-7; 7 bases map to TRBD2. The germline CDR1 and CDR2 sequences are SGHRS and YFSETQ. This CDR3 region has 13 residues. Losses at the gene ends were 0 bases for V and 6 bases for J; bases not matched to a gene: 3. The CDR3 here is CASSLATGGEQYV. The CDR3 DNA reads TGCGCCAGCAGCTTGGCGACGGGGGGCGAGCAGTACGTC.

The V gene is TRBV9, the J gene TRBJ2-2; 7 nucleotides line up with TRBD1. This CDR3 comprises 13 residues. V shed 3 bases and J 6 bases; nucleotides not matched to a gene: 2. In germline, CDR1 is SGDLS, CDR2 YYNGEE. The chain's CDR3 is CASSDTGAGELFF. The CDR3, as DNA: TGTGCCAGCAGCGATACAGGGGCCGGGGAGCTGTTTTTT.

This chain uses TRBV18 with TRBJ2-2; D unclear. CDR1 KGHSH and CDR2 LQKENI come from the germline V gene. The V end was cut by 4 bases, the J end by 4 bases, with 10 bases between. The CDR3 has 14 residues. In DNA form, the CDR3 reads TGTGCCAGCTCACTGAGACACTCCACCGGGGAGCTGTTTTTT. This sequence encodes CASSLRHSTGELFF. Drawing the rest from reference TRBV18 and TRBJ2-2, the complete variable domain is NAGVMQNPRHLVRRRGQEARLRCSPMKGHSHVYWYRQLPEEGLKFMVYLQKENIIDESGMPKERFSAEFPKEGPSILRIQQVVRGDSAAYFCASSLRHSTGELFFGEGSRLTVL.

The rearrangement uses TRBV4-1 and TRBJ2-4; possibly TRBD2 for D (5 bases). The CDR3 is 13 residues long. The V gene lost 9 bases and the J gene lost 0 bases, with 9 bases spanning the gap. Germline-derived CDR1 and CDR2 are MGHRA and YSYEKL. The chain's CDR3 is CASLDLAKNIQYF. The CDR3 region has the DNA TGCGCCAGTCTGGACTTAGCCAAAAACATTCAGTACTTC.

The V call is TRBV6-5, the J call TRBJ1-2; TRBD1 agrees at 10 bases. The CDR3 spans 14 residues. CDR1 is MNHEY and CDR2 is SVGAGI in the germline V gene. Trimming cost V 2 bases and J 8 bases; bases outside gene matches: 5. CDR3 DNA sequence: TGTGCCAGCAGTTACGACAGGGGGCCTCGGGGCTACACCTTC. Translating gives CASSYDRGPRGYTF.

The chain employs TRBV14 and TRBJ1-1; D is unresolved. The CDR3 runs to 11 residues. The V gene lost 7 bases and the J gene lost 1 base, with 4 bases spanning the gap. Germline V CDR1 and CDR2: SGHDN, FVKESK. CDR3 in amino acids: CASTSNTEAFF. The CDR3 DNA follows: TGTGCCAGCACTTCGAACACTGAAGCTTTCTTT.

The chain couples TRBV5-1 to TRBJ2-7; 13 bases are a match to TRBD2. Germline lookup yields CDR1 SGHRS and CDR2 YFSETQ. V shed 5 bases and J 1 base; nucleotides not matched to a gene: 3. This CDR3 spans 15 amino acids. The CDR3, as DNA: TGCGCCAGCAGTTCGACTAGCGGGAGGTCCTACGAGCAGTACTTC. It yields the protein CASSSTSGRSYEQYF.

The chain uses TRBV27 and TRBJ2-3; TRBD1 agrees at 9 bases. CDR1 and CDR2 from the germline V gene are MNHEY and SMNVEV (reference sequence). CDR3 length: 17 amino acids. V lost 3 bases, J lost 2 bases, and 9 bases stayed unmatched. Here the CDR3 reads CASSLGHRGLPTDTQYF. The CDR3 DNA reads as TGTGCCAGCAGTTTGGGGCACAGGGGGCTCCCCACAGATACGCAGTATTTT.

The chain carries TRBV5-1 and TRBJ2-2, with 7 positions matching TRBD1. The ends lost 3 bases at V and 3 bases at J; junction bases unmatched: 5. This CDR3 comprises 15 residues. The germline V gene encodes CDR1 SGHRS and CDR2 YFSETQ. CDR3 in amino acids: CASSSDRFDTGELFF. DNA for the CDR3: TGCGCCAGCAGCTCGGACAGGTTCGACACCGGGGAGCTGTTTTTT.

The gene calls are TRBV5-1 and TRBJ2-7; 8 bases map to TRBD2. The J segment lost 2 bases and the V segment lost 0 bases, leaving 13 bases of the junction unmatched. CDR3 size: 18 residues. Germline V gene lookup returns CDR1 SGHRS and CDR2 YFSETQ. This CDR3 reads CASSLEILPGLVTYEQYF. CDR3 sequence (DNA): TGCGCCAGCAGCTTGGAGATATTACCGGGACTAGTTACCTACGAGCAGTACTTC.

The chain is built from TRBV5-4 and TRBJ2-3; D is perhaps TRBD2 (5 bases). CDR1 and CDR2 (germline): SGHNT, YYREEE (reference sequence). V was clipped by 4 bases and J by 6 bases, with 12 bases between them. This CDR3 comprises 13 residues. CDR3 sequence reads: CASSTRPPDTQYF. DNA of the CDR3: TGTGCCAGCAGCACTAGGCCTCCGGATACGCAGTATTTT. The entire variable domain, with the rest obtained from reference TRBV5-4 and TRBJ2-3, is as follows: ETGVTQSPTHLIKTRGQQVTLRCSSQSGHNTVSWYQQALGQGPQFIFQYYREEENGRGNFPPRFSGLQFPNYSSELNVNALELDDSALYLCASSTRPPDTQYFGPGTRLTVL.

In DNA, the CDR3 is TGTGCCAGCAGCCAAGAGAGAGGTAGCACCTTCTCCTACGAGCAGTACTTC. It specifies CASSQERGSTFSYEQYF. J is TRBJ2-7 and V is TRBV14, with no clear D. Germline CDR1 and CDR2: SGHDN and FVKESK. Between the trimmed V and J ends, which lost 0 bases and 0 bases, there was a span of 15 bases. This CDR3 is 17 amino acids long.

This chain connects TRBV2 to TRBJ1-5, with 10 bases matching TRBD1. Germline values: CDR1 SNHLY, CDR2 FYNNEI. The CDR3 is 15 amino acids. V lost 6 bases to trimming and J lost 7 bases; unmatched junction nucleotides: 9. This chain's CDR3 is CASSLTGQGNQPQHF. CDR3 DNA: TGTGCCAGCAGCCTCACGGGACAGGGGAACCAGCCCCAGCATTTT. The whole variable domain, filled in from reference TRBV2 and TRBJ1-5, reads EPEVTQTPSHQVTQMGQEVILRCVPISNHLYFYWYRQILGQKVEFLVSFYNNEISEKSEIFDDQFSVERPDGSNFTLKIRSTKLEDSAMYFCASSLTGQGNQPQHFGDGTRLSIL.

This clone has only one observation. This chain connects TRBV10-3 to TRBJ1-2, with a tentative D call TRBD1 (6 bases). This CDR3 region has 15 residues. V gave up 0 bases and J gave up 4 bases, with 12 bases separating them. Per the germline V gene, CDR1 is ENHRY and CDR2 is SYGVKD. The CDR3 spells CAISESLGAAYGYTF. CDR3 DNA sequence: TGTGCCATCAGTGAGTCGCTGGGGGCGGCCTATGGCTACACCTTC.

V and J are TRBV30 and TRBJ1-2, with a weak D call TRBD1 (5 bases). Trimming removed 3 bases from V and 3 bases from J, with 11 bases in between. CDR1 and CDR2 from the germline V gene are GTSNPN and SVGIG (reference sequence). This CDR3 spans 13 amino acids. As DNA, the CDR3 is TGTGCCTGGAGCCCTTGGGGGGACTATGGCTACACCTTC. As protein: CAWSPWGDYGYTF.